This paragraph reports one T cell receptor beta chain. Its antigen is not known. This entry belongs to a study of T cells in Graves' hyperthyroidism and ophthalmopathy. TCR beta CDR3 region amplification was performed from RNA transcripts. The HTBI primer set served for first-round RT-PCR of the TCR CDR3. TCRdb reanalysed the multiplex PCR reads using MiXCR and keeps one entry per CDR3 protein. The table shows under 400,000 distinct CDR3 sequences, with around 20% occurring only once. Trimming pared 2 bases from V and 5 bases from J, leaving 10 bases between. CDR1 is MNHNS, CDR2 SASEGT, per germline. This CDR3 has 14 amino acids. Points from the study as a whole: Blood also carried most thyroid clonotypes expanded above 0.001. The model's output predicted ophthalmopathy at a median of roughly 6.9 months prior to onset.

Based on clinical symptoms, serum thyroxine and TRAb, thyroid ultrasound and orbital computed tomography, diagnoses were reached. The sequence derives from a woman in her forties or fifties with Graves' hyperthyroidism. The rearrangement uses TRBV6-1 and TRBJ1-5, with D hard to call. Input material: blood. CDR3 region: CASSELNLDQPQHF. In DNA form, the CDR3 reads TGTGCCAGCAGTGAACTAAATCTGGATCAGCCCCAGCATTTT.